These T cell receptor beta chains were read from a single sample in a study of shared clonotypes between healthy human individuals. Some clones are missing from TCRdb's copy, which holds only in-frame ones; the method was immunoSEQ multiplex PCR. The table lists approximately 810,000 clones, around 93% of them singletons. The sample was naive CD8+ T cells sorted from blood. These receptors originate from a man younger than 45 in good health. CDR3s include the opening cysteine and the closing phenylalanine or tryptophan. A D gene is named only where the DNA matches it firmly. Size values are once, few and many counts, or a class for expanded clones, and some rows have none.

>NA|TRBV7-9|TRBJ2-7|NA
TGTGCCAGCAGCCGAACTGAGCAAGCCTACGAGCAGTACTTC
CASSRTEQAYEQYF
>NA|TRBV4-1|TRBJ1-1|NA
TGCGCCAGCAGCCAAGATCAGGGTCAGGGGAAGGAAGCTTTCTTT
CASSQDQGQGKEAFF
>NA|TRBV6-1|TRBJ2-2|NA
TGTGCCAGCAGTGGGGCAGGGAGGACCGGGGAGCTGTTTTTT
CASSGAGRTGELFF
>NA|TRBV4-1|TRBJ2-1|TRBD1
TGCGCCAGCAGCCAATCGGCTTTAAGGACAGGGGGCGGTGAGCAGTTCTTC
CASSQSALRTGGGEQFF
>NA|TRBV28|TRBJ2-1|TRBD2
TGTGCCAGCAGTTTATCGGGACTAGCAAATGAGCAGTTCTTC
CASSLSGLANEQFF
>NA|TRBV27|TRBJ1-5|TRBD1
TGTGCCAGCAGTTTAACTTGGACAGGGGAGGCTCAGCCCCAGCATTTT
CASSLTWTGEAQPQHF
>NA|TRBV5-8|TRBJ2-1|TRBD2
TGTGCCAGCAGCTTGGGGTTAGCGGGAGTTGACGAGCAGTTCTTC
CASSLGLAGVDEQFF
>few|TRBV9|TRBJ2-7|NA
TGTGCCAGCAGCGTCGGACTCCTCTCCGAGCAGTACTTC
CASSVGLLSEQYF
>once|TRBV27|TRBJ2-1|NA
TGTGCCAGCAGTTCCTCCCTAGTCGGCGGCCCCTACAATGAGCAGTTCTTC
CASSSSLVGGPYNEQFF
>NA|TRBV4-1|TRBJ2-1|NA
TGCGCCAGCAGCCAAGACAACAATGAGCAGTTCTTC
CASSQDNNEQFF
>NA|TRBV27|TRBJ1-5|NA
TGTGCCAGCAGTCCCTTTACAGGCTATAGCAATCAGCCCCAGCATTTT
CASSPFTGYSNQPQHF
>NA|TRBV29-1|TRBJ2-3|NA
TGCAGCGTAGCCGGGGACCAGCACACAGATACGCAGTATTTT
CSVAGDQHTDTQYF
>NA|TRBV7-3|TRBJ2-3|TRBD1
TGTGCCAGCAGCCCGACAGGGGGCGCGGGAGATACGCAGTATTTT
CASSPTGGAGDTQYF
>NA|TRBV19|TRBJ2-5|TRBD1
TGTGCCAGTAGTCTCGGGACAGGGGGCGATGAGACCCAGTACTTC
CASSLGTGGDETQYF
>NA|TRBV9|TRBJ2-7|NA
TGTGCCAGCAGCCCTCGGGACTCTACCTACGAGCAGTACTTC
CASSPRDSTYEQYF
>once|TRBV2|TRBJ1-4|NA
TGTGCCAGCAGTCCAGGGTCTGACCTGTTTTTT
CASSPGSDLFF
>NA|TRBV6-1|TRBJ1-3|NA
TGTGCCAGCATAAGTTACAGCTCTGGAAACACCATATATTTT
CASISYSSGNTIYF
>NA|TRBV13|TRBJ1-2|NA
TGTGCCAGCAGCCGTAACGCGAAATATGGCTACACCTTC
CASSRNAKYGYTF
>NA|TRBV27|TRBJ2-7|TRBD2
TGTGCCAGCAGTTTAGTGGGACTAGCGGGAGGAGACGAGCAGTACTTC
CASSLVGLAGGDEQYF
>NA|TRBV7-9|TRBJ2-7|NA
TGTGCCTCCGTTGGGTGGGAGCGATCCTACGAGCAGTACTTC
CASVGWERSYEQYF
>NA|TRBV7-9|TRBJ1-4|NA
TGTGCCAGCAGCATTAATGAAAAACTGTTTTTT
CASSINEKLFF
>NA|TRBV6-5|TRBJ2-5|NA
TGTGCCAGCAGTTACAGGGACGGATGGCCCCAGTACTTC
CASSYRDGWPQYF
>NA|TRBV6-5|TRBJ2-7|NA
TGTGCCAGCAGTTACTCCGGGATGCCCTACGAGCAGTACTTC
CASSYSGMPYEQYF
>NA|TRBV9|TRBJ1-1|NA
TGTGCCAGCAGCGGAGAGGGAGCGCTCATGAACACTGAAGCTTTCTTT
CASSGEGALMNTEAFF
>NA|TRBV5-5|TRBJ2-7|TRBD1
TGTGCCAGCAGGGACAGGGGTCGGCCCTACGAGCAGTACTTC
CASRDRGRPYEQYF
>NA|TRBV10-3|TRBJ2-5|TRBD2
TGTGCCATCAGTGAGTTAGCACGGAGTGGGCGGGAGTTAGGAGAGACCCAGTACTTC
CAISELARSGRELGETQYF
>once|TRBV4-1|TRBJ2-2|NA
TGCGCCAGCAGTTATCGCCAGGGTGCCGGGGAGCTGTTTTTT
CASSYRQGAGELFF
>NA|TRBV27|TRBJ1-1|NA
TGTGCCAGCAGATCCCCCGGACAGCTATACAACACTGAAGCTTTCTTT
CASRSPGQLYNTEAFF
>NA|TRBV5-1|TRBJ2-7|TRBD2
TGCGCCAGCAGCTTGCCGACGGGGACTAGCTTAAACTACGAGCAGTACTTC
CASSLPTGTSLNYEQYF
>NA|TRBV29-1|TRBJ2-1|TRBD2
TGCAGCGTTGTCGGACTAGCGGCAGGCTCCTACAATGAGCAGTTCTTC
CSVVGLAAGSYNEQFF
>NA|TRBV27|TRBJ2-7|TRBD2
TGTGCCAGCAGTTTCCTTGGGGATTCCCACCCGGGACTAGCTTTTCAGGTATCCCACGAGCAGTACTTC
CASSFLGDSHPGLAFQVSHEQYF
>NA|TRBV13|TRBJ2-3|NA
TGTGCCAGCAGCTTAGGGGGGGGCCTAGATACGCAGTATTTT
CASSLGGGLDTQYF
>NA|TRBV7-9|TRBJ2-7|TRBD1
TGTGCCAGCAGCCGACAGGGGGCGTCCTACGAGCAGTACTTC
CASSRQGASYEQYF
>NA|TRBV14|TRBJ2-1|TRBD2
TGTGCCAGCAGCATAACGCCGGGACTAGCGGGAGGGTCCTACAATGAGCAGTTCTTC
CASSITPGLAGGSYNEQFF
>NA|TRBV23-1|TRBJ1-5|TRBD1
TGCGCCAGCAGACGATTTGGGACAGGGGTACCAATTAGCAATCAGCCCCAGCATTTT
CASRRFGTGVPISNQPQHF
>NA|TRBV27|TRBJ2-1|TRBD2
TGTGCCAGCTCGCTAGCGGATGATTCCTACAATGAGCAGTTCTTC
CASSLADDSYNEQFF
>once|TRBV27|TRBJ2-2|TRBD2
TGTGCCAGCAGTTTCTCTCTGACTAGCGTCACCGGGGAGCTGTTTTTT
CASSFSLTSVTGELFF
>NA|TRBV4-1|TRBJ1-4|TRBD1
TGCGCCAGCAGCCCTCGACAGGGGGCGCGGGAGGAAAAACTGTTTTTT
CASSPRQGAREEKLFF
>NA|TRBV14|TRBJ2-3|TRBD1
TGTGCCAGCAGCCAAGCCGACACAGGGGTCCGTAGGACAGATACGCAGTATTTT
CASSQADTGVRRTDTQYF
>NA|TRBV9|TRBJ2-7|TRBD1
TGTGCCAGCAGCTTCACAGGGGTCGAGCAGTACTTC
CASSFTGVEQYF
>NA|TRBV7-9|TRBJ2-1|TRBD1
TGTGCCAGCAGCTCACAGGGGAATGAGCAGTTCTTC
CASSSQGNEQFF
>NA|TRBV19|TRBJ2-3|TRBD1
TGTGCCAGTAGTATTTTAGGGACAGGGTCAGCAGATACGCAGTATTTT
CASSILGTGSADTQYF
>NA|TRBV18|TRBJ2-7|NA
TGTGCCAGCTCACCAGTGAAAGGGTCGAACTCCTACGAGCAGTACTTC
CASSPVKGSNSYEQYF
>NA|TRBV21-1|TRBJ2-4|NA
TGTGCCAGCAGCCCTTACCCTCGGACAGGGGGGAAGTTTTTCTTGGCCAAAAACATTCAGTACTTC
CASSPYPRTGGKFFLAKNIQYF
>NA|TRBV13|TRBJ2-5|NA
TGTGCCAGCAGCTTCCAAGAGACCCAGTACTTC
CASSFQETQYF
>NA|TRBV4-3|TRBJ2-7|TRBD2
TGCGCCAGCAGCCAAGAAACTAGCGGGGTGACCTACGAGCAGTACTTC
CASSQETSGVTYEQYF
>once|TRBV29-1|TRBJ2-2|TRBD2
TGCAGCGTCCGAACCGGGACTACGAACACCGGGGAGCTGTTTTTT
CSVRTGTTNTGELFF
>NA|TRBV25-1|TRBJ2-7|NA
TGTGCCAGCGGGGAAGAGGGGACCTACGAGCAGTACTTC
CASGEEGTYEQYF
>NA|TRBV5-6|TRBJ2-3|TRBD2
TGTGCCAGCAGCTTGGCCCTAGCGGGATGGACAGATACGCAGTATTTT
CASSLALAGWTDTQYF
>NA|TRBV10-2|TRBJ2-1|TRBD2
TGCGCCAGCAGTGGGGCCGAGACTAGCGGCTTCGGTGAGCAGTTCTTC
CASSGAETSGFGEQFF